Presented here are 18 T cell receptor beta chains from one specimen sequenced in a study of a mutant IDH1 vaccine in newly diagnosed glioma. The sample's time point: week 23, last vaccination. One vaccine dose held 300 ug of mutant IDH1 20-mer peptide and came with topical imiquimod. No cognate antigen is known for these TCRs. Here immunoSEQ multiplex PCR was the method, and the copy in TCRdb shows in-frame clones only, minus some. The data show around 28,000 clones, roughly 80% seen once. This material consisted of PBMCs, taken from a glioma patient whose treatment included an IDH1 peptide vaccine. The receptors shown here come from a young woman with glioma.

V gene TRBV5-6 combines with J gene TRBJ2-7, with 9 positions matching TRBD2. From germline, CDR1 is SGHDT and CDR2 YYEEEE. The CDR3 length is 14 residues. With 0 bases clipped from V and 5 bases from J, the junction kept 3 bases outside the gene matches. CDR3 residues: CASSLVSGGHEQYF. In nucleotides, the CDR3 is TGTGCCAGCAGCTTGGTTAGCGGGGGCCACGAGCAGTACTTC.

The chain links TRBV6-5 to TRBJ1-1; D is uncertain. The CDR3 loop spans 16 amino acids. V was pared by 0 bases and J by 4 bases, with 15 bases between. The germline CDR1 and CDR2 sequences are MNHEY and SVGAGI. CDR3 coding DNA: TGTGCCAGCAGTTACTCGAGGTACGGGAGGGTCACTGAAGCTTTCTTT. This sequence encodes CASSYSRYGRVTEAFF.

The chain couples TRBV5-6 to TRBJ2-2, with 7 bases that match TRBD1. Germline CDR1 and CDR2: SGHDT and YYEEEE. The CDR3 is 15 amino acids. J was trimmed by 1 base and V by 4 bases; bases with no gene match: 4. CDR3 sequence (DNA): TGTGCCAGCAGCCCCGCAGGGGGGAACACCGGGGAGCTGTTTTTT. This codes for CASSPAGGNTGELFF. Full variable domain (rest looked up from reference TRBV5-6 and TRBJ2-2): DAGVTQSPTHLIKTRGQQVTLRCSPKSGHDTVSWYQQALGQGPQFIFQYYEEEERQRGNFPDRFSGHQFPNYSSELNVNALLLGDSALYLCASSPAGGNTGELFFGEGSRLTVL.

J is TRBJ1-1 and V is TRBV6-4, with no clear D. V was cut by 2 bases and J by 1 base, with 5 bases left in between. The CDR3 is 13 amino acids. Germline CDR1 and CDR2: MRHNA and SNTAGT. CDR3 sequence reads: CASSDDQNTEAFF. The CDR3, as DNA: TGTGCCAGCAGTGACGACCAGAACACTGAAGCTTTCTTT.

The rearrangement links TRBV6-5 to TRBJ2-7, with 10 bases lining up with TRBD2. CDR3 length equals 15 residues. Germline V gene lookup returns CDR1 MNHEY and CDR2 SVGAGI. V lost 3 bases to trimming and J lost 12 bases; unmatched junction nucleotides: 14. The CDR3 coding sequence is TGTGCCAGCAGTTATTCCTCCGGGACTAGCGCCTCCCCGTACTTC. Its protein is CASSYSSGTSASPYF.

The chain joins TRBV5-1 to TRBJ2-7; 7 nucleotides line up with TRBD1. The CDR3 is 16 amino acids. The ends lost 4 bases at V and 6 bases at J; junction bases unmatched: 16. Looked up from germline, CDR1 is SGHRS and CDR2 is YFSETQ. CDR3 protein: CASSPDRQGVGGEQYF. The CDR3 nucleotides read TGCGCCAGCAGCCCAGACCGACAGGGCGTTGGGGGCGAGCAGTACTTC.

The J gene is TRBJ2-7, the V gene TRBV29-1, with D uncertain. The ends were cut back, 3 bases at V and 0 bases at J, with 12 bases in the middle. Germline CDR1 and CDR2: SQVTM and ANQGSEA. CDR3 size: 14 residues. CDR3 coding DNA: TGCAGCGTTGAGGTAACGGCTTCCTCCTACGAGCAGTACTTC. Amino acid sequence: CSVEVTASSYEQYF.

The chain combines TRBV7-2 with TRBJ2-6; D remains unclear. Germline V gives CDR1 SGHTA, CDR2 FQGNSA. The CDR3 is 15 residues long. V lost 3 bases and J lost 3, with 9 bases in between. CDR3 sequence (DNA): TGTGCCAGCAGCTTTCTTGTAGGTGGGGCCAACGTCCTGACTTTC. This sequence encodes CASSFLVGGANVLTF.

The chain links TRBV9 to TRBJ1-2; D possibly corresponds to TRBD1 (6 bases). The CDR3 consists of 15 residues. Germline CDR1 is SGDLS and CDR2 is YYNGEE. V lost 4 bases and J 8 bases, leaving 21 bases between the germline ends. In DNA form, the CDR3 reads TGTGCCAGCAGCCGTTCGGGGGGCCCAGGAGGCGGCTACACCTTC. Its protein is CASSRSGGPGGGYTF.

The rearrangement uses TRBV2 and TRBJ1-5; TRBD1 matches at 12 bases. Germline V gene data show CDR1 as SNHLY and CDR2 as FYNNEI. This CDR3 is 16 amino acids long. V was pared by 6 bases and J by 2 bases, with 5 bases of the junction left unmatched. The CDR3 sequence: CASRAGTGGGNQPQHF. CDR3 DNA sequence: TGTGCCAGCAGGGCCGGGACAGGGGGCGGCAATCAGCCCCAGCATTTT.

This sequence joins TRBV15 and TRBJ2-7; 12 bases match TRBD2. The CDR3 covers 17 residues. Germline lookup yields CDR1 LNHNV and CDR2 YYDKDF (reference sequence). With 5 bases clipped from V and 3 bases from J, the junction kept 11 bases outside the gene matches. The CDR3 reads CATSASGGAPLGYEQYF. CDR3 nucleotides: TGTGCCACCAGCGCTAGCGGGGGGGCCCCGTTGGGCTACGAGCAGTACTTC.

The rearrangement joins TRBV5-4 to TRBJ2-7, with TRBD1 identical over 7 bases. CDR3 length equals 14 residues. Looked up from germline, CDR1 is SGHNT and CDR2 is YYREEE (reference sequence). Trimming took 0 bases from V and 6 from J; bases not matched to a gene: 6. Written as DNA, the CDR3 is TGTGCCAGCAGCTTGGAGGGGGCGCAGGCCGAGCAGTACTTC. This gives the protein CASSLEGAQAEQYF.

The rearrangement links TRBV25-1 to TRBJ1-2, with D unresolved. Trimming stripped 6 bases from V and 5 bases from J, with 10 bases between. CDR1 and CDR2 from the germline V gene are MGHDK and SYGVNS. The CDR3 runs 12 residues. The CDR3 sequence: CASRAAEYGYTF. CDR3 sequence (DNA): TGTGCCAGCAGAGCGGCGGAGTATGGCTACACCTTC.

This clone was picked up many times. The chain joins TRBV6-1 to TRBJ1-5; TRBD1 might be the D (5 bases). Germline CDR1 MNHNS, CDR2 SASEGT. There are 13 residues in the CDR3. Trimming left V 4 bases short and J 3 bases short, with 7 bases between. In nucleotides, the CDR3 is TGTGCCAGCAGTGGACAGTTCAATCAGCCCCAGCATTTT. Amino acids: CASSGQFNQPQHF.

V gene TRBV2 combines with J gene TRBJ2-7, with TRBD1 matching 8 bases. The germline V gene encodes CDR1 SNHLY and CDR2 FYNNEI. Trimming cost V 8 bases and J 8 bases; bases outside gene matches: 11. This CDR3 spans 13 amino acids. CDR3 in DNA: TGTGCCAGCTCACAGGACAGGGCTCGCCAGCAGTACTTC. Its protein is CASSQDRARQQYF.

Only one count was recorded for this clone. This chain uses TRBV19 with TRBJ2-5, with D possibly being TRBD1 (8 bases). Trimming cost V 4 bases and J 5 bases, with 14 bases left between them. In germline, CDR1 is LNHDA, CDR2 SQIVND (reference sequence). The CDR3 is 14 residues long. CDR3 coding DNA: TGTGCCAGTAGTACCGACAGGGGAGGGGAGACCCAGTACTTC. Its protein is CASSTDRGGETQYF.

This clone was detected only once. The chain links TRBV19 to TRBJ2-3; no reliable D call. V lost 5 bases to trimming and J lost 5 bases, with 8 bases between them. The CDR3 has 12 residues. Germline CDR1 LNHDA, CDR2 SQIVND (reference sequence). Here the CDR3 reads CASSPEVDTQYF. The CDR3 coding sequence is TGTGCCAGTAGTCCAGAAGTAGATACGCAGTATTTT.

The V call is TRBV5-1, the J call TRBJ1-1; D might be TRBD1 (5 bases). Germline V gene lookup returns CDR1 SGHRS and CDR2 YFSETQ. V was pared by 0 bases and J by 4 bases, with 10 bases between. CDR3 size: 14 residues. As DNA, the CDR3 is TGCGCCAGCAGCTTGGGGCAGGGTCCCACTGAAGCTTTCTTT. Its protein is CASSLGQGPTEAFF.